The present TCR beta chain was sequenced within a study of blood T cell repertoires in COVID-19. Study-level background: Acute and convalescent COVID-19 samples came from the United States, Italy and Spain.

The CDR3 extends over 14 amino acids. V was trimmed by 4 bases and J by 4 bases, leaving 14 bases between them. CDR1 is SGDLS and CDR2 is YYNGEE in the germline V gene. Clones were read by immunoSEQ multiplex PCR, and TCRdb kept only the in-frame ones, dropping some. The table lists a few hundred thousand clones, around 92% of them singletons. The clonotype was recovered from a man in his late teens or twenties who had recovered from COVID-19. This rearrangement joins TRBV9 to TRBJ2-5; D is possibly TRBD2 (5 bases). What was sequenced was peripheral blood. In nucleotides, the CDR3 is TGTGCCAGCAGCTCGGGATGGGTTGGAGAGACCCAGTACTTC. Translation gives CASSSGWVGETQYF.